This T cell receptor (beta chain) originates from a study of spatial heterogeneity in lung cancer. Noted time point: sample taken at primary tumor resection. Whole RNA obtained from tumor, nontumor lung or frozen PBMC underwent sequencing without sorting. Trimming took off 4 bases at V and 3 bases at J, with 13 bases between the two ends. Germline-derived CDR1 and CDR2 are MNHNS and SASEGT. The CDR3 length is 14 residues. Using its own MiXCR run on the 5' RACE reads, TCRdb lists one record per CDR3 protein. Of 40,000 to 45,000 distinct CDR3 sequences listed, approximately 6.8% are singletons. This clonotype was counted at least ten times.

The starting material was PBMCs, obtained at surgery. The chain combines TRBV6-1 with TRBJ2-7, with D perhaps TRBD1 (5 bases). This TCR derives from a female donor with early-stage non-small cell lung cancer. CDR3 residues: CASSGPGGHYEQYF. CDR3 sequence (DNA): TGTGCCAGCAGTGGCCCAGGCGGACACTACGAGCAGTACTTC.